This record covers a single TCR beta chain. The sample is drawn from a study of T cell changes during pregnancy in multiple sclerosis. J lost 0 bases, V lost 4 bases, and 1 base had no gene match. Germline V gene sequence: CDR1 SGHRS, CDR2 YFSETQ. The CDR3 covers 14 residues. Repertoires were generated with immunoSEQ multiplex PCR, while TCRdb's copy carries only in-frame clones and drops some. The sample includes 60,000 to 65,000 clones, roughly 90% of them seen just once. This receptor was taken from a female donor with multiple sclerosis, enrolled in a pregnancy study. The chain links TRBV5-1 to TRBJ2-7; 10 bases map to TRBD1. Here the sequenced sample was peripheral blood, taken in the second trimester of pregnancy. The CDR3, as DNA: TGCGCCAGCAGCCGGACAGGGGGCTCCTACGAGCAGTACTTC. Its translation: CASSRTGGSYEQYF. Variable domain in full (rest from reference TRBV5-1 and TRBJ2-7): KAGVTQTPRYLIKTRGQQVTLSCSPISGHRSVSWYQQTPGQGLQFLFEYFSETQRNKGNFPGRFSGRQFSNSRSEMNVSTLELGDSALYLCASSRTGGSYEQYFGPGTRLTVT.